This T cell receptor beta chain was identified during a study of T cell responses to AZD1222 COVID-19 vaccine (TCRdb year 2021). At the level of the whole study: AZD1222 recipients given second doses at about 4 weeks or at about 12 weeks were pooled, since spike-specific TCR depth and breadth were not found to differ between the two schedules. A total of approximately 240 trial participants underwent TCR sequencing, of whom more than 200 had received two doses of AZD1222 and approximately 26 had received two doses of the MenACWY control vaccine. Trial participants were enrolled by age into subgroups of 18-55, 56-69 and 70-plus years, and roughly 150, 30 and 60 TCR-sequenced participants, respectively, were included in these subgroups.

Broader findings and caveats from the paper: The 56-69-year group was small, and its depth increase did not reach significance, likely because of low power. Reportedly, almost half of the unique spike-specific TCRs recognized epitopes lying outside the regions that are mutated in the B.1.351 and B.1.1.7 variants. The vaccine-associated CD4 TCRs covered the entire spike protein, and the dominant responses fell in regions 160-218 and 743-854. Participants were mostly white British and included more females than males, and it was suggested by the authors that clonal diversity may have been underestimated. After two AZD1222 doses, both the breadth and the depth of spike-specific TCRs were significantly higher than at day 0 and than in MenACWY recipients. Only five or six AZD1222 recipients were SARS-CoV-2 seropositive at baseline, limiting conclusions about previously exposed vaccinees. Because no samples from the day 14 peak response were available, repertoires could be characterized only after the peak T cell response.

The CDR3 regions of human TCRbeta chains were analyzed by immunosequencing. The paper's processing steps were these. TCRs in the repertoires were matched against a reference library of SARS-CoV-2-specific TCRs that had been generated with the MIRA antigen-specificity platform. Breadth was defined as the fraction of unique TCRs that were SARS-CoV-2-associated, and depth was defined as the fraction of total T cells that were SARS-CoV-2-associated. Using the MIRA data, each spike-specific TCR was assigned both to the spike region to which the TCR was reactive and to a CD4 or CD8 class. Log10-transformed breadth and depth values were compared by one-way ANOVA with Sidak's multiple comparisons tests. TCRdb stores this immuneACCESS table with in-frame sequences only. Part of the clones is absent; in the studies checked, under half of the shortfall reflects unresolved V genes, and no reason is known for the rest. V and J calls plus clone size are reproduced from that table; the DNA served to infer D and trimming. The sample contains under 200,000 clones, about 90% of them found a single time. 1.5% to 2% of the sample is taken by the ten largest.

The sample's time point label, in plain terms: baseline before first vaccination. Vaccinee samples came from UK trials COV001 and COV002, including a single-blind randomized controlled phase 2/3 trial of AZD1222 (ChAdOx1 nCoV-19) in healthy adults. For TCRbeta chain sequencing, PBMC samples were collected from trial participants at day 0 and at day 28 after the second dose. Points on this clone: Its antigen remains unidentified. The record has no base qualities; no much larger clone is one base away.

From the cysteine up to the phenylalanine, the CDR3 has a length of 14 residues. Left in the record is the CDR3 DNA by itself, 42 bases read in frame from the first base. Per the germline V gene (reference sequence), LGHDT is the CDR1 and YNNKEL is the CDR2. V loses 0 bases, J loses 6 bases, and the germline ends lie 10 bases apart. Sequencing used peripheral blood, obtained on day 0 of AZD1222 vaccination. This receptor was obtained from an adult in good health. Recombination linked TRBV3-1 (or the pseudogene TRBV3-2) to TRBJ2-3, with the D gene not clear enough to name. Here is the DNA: TGTGCCAGCAGCCAAGACCGTTTATTGGATACGCAGTATTTT. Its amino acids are CASSQDRLLDTQYF.